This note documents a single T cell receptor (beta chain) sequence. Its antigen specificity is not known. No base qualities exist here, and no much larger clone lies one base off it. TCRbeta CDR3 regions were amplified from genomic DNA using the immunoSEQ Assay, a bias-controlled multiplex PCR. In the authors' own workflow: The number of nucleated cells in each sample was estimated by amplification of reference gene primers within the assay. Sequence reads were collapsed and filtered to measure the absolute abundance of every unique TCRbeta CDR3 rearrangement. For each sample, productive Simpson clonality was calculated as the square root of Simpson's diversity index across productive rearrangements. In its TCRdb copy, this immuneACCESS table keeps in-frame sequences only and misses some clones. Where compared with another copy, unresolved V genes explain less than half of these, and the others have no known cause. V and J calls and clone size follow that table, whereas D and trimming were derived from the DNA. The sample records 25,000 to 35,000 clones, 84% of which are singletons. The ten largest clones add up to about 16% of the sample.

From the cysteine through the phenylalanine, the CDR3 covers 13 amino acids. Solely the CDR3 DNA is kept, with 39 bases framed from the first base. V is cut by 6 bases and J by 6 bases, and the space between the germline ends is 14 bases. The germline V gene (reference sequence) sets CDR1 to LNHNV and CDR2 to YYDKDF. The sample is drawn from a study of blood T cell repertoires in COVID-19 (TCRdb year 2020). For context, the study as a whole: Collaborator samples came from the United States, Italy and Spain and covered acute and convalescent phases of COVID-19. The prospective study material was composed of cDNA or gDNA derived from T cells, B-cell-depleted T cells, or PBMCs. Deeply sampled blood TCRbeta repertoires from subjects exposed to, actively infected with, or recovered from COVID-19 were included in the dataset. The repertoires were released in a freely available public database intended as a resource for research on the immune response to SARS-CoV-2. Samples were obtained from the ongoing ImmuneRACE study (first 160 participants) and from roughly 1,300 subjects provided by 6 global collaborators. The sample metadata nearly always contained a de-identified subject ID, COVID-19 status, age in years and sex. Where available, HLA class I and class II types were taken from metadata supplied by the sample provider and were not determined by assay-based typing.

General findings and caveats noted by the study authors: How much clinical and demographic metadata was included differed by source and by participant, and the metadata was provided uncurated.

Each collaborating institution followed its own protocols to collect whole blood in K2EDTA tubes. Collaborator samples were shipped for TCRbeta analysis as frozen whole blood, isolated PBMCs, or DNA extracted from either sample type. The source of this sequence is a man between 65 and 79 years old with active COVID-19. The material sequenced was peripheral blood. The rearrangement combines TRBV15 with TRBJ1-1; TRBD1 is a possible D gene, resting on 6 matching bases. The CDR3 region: CATRTRGYPEAFF. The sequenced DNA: TGTGCCACCAGGACAAGGGGGTATCCTGAAGCTTTCTTT.